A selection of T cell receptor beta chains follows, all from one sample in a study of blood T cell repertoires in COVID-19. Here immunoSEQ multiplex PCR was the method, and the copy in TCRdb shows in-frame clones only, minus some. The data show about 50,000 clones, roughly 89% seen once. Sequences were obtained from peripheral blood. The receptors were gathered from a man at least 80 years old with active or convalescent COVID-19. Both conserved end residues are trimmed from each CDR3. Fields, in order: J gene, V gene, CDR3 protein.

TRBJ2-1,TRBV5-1,ASRDRPEYGEQF
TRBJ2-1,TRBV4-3,ASSQERGGTYNEQF
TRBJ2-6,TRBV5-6,ASSSQGAPGANVLT
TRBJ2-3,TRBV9,ASSVGTSGIGTDTQY
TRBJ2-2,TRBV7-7,ASSLIQGAIGELF
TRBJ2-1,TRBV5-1,ASSELAGGYNEQF
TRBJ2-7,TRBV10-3,AIRPGLAQNYEQY
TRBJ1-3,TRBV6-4,ASSVGTDYSGNTIY
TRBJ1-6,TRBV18,ASSLVTGSNSPLH
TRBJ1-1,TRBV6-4,ASRLDRGNTEAF
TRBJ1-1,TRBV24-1,ATSDPTVTKGTEAF
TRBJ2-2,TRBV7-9,ASSTGGGTTGELF
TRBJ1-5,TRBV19,ASSIRGFSNQPQH
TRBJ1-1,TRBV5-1,ASSSSGTGNTEAF
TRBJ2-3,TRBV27,ASSFPGEPPDTQY
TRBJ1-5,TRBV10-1,ASSERQGEGNQPQH
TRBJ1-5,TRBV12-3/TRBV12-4,ATRLSGNQPQH
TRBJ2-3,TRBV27,ASSAPGTYTDTQY
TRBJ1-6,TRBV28,ASSSGTGVLSLH
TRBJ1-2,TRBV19,ASTRGFNYGYT
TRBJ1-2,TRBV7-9,ASSLGFGGYT
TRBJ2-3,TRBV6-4,ASSEQAASTDTQY
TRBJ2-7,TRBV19,ASSLPGVEKQY
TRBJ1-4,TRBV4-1,ASSRGPTNEKLF
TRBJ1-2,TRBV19,ASIRPTGSYT
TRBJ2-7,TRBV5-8,ASSLVYEQY
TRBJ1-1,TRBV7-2,ASSLRQSSNTEAF
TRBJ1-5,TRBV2,ASSEQGANQPQH